A selection of T cell receptor beta chains follows, all from one sample in a study of T cell responses to AZD1222 COVID-19 vaccine. The table came from immunoSEQ multiplex PCR; TCRdb's copy has only in-frame clones and leaves some out. The table has roughly 69,000 clones, about 80% seen once. The specimen comprised peripheral blood, sampled 28 days after the second AZD1222 dose. Receptors were obtained from an adult who received the AZD1222 COVID-19 vaccine. CDR3s include the opening cysteine and the closing phenylalanine or tryptophan. The order of the fields is clone size, D gene, V gene, J gene, CDR3 protein, CDR3 DNA. A D gene is named only where the DNA matches it firmly. A clone size is listed for some rows: how often the clone was seen (once, few, many), or a class if it is expanded.

clone_size: NA; d_call: NA; v_call: TRBV28; j_call: TRBJ1-5; cdr3_aa: CASSLGAGRGNQPQHF; cdr3_nt: TGTGCCAGCAGTTTAGGGGCGGGAAGGGGCAATCAGCCCCAGCATTTT
clone_size: NA; d_call: NA; v_call: TRBV5-5; j_call: TRBJ1-6; cdr3_aa: CASSKLRELDSPLHF; cdr3_nt: TGTGCCAGCAGCAAACTCAGGGAACTGGATTCACCCCTCCACTTT
clone_size: NA; d_call: TRBD2; v_call: TRBV24-1; j_call: TRBJ2-2; cdr3_aa: CATSPGLAAAGELFF; cdr3_nt: TGTGCCACCAGTCCTGGACTAGCGGCCGCCGGGGAGCTGTTTTTT
clone_size: NA; d_call: NA; v_call: TRBV12-3/TRBV12-4; j_call: TRBJ1-1; cdr3_aa: CASSWGTEAFF; cdr3_nt: TGTGCCAGCTCCTGGGGCACTGAAGCTTTCTTT
clone_size: NA; d_call: NA; v_call: TRBV5-6; j_call: TRBJ2-2; cdr3_aa: CASSSPRIHLAGELFF; cdr3_nt: TGTGCCAGCAGCTCACCCCGGATCCACCTCGCCGGGGAGCTGTTTTTT
clone_size: NA; d_call: NA; v_call: TRBV19; j_call: TRBJ1-6; cdr3_aa: CASSIVGTGDSPLHF; cdr3_nt: TGTGCCAGTAGTATAGTGGGGACTGGGGATTCACCCCTCCACTTT
clone_size: NA; d_call: NA; v_call: TRBV6-6; j_call: TRBJ2-2; cdr3_aa: CASSAQFTGELFF; cdr3_nt: TGTGCCAGCAGTGCCCAGTTCACCGGGGAGCTGTTTTTT
clone_size: NA; d_call: NA; v_call: TRBV7-3; j_call: TRBJ2-7; cdr3_aa: CASSPLGASYEQYF; cdr3_nt: TGTGCCAGCAGCCCGTTGGGGGCCAGCTACGAGCAGTACTTC
clone_size: NA; d_call: NA; v_call: TRBV10-3; j_call: TRBJ1-2; cdr3_aa: CAISDVGLSSGYTF; cdr3_nt: TGTGCCATCAGTGATGTCGGTTTGAGTTCTGGCTACACCTTC
clone_size: NA; d_call: TRBD1; v_call: TRBV5-1; j_call: TRBJ1-2; cdr3_aa: CASSLGTGVYGYTF; cdr3_nt: TGCGCCAGCAGCTTGGGGACAGGGGTCTATGGCTACACCTTC
clone_size: NA; d_call: NA; v_call: TRBV10-3; j_call: TRBJ2-7; cdr3_aa: CAISAGSYEQYF; cdr3_nt: TGTGCCATCAGTGCGGGGTCCTACGAGCAGTACTTC
clone_size: NA; d_call: NA; v_call: TRBV6-5; j_call: TRBJ1-4; cdr3_aa: CASSYNGIATNEKLFF; cdr3_nt: TGTGCCAGCAGTTACAACGGGATTGCAACTAATGAAAAACTGTTTTTT
clone_size: NA; d_call: NA; v_call: TRBV4-3; j_call: TRBJ2-1; cdr3_aa: CASSQDLGHWQFF; cdr3_nt: TGCGCCAGCAGCCAAGATCTTGGACACTGGCAGTTCTTC
clone_size: NA; d_call: NA; v_call: TRBV3-1/TRBV3-2; j_call: TRBJ1-2; cdr3_aa: CASSSGLLYGYTF; cdr3_nt: TGTGCCAGCAGCTCGGGACTCCTCTATGGCTACACCTTC
clone_size: NA; d_call: NA; v_call: TRBV11-2; j_call: TRBJ2-5; cdr3_aa: CASSFPGPLRAQYF; cdr3_nt: TGTGCCAGCAGCTTTCCGGGGCCTCTAAGGGCCCAGTACTTC
clone_size: NA; d_call: NA; v_call: TRBV7-8; j_call: TRBJ1-2; cdr3_aa: CASSLGSGLGLFNYGYTF; cdr3_nt: TGTGCCAGCAGCTTAGGGTCAGGGTTGGGACTGTTTAACTATGGCTACACCTTC
clone_size: NA; d_call: NA; v_call: TRBV28; j_call: TRBJ1-5; cdr3_aa: CASSSGVEGNQPQHF; cdr3_nt: TGTGCCAGCAGTTCAGGGGTCGAGGGCAATCAGCCCCAGCATTTT
clone_size: NA; d_call: NA; v_call: TRBV30; j_call: TRBJ1-2; cdr3_aa: CAWSVLVSSLGYGYTF; cdr3_nt: TGTGCCTGGAGTGTACTAGTGTCCTCCTTGGGCTATGGCTACACCTTC
clone_size: NA; d_call: TRBD2; v_call: TRBV5-1; j_call: TRBJ2-1; cdr3_aa: CASSLVASGGNEQFF; cdr3_nt: TGCGCCAGCAGCTTGGTTGCTAGCGGGGGCAATGAGCAGTTCTTC
clone_size: NA; d_call: NA; v_call: TRBV12-3/TRBV12-4; j_call: TRBJ2-5; cdr3_aa: CASSSRDRETQYF; cdr3_nt: TGTGCCAGCAGTTCCCGGGACCGAGAGACCCAGTACTTC
clone_size: NA; d_call: NA; v_call: TRBV6-5; j_call: TRBJ1-2; cdr3_aa: CASATRATTDNGYTF; cdr3_nt: TGTGCCAGCGCCACCCGGGCTACCACTGACAATGGCTACACCTTC
clone_size: NA; d_call: TRBD1; v_call: TRBV6-5; j_call: TRBJ1-2; cdr3_aa: CASKTPGQGAYGYTF; cdr3_nt: TGTGCCAGCAAAACCCCGGGACAGGGGGCTTATGGCTACACCTTC
clone_size: few; d_call: TRBD1; v_call: TRBV6-6; j_call: TRBJ1-5; cdr3_aa: CASSSRTGRRPQHF; cdr3_nt: TGTGCCAGCAGTTCCCGGACAGGGCGGCGACCCCAGCATTTT
clone_size: NA; d_call: NA; v_call: TRBV30; j_call: TRBJ1-6; cdr3_aa: CAWSVQNSPLHF; cdr3_nt: TGTGCCTGGAGTGTACAAAATTCACCCCTCCACTTT
clone_size: NA; d_call: NA; v_call: TRBV30; j_call: TRBJ2-7; cdr3_aa: CAWSPPLDSYEQYF; cdr3_nt: TGTGCCTGGTCCCCGCCCTTGGACAGCTACGAGCAGTACTTC
clone_size: once; d_call: NA; v_call: TRBV9; j_call: TRBJ1-2; cdr3_aa: CASSALTGTTNYGYTF; cdr3_nt: TGTGCCAGCAGCGCACTAACCGGGACAACTAACTATGGCTACACCTTC
clone_size: NA; d_call: TRBD1; v_call: TRBV7-8; j_call: TRBJ1-3; cdr3_aa: CASSLGQDGNTIYF; cdr3_nt: TGTGCCAGCAGCCTCGGACAGGATGGAAACACCATATATTTT
clone_size: NA; d_call: TRBD1; v_call: TRBV19; j_call: TRBJ1-5; cdr3_aa: CASNFGTGGNQPQHF; cdr3_nt: TGTGCCAGTAATTTTGGGACAGGGGGCAATCAGCCCCAGCATTTT
clone_size: NA; d_call: NA; v_call: TRBV5-1; j_call: TRBJ1-4; cdr3_aa: CASSLVGRGNNEKLFF; cdr3_nt: TGCGCCAGCAGCTTGGTTGGCAGGGGCAATAACGAAAAACTGTTTTTT
clone_size: NA; d_call: NA; v_call: TRBV4-2; j_call: TRBJ2-7; cdr3_aa: CASSQDRGEQYF; cdr3_nt: TGTGCCAGCAGCCAAGATCGGGGCGAGCAGTACTTC
clone_size: NA; d_call: NA; v_call: TRBV5-1; j_call: TRBJ2-7; cdr3_aa: CASSLALRGGYEQYF; cdr3_nt: TGCGCCAGCAGCTTGGCGCTGCGGGGAGGCTACGAGCAGTACTTC
clone_size: NA; d_call: NA; v_call: TRBV6-5; j_call: TRBJ1-1; cdr3_aa: CASSYSSGGQGEAFF; cdr3_nt: TGTGCCAGCAGTTACTCGTCGGGGGGCCAAGGTGAAGCTTTCTTT
clone_size: NA; d_call: TRBD2; v_call: TRBV2; j_call: TRBJ2-7; cdr3_aa: CASSDSRASGGALTYEQYF; cdr3_nt: TGTGCCAGCAGTGATAGTCGTGCTAGCGGGGGGGCATTAACCTACGAGCAGTACTTC